The next 14 T cell receptor beta chains were all read from a single sample in a study of beta chain features in type 1 diabetes. Findings and limits, study-wide: In every one of the four CD4+ subsets, TCRB CDR3s were moderately but significantly shorter in Type 1 diabetes patients.

Their cognate antigens are unknown. What was sequenced were expressed TCRB transcripts, since all of the isolated RNA had been reverse transcribed. Data came from immunoSEQ multiplex PCR; TCRdb stores just in-frame clones and leaves some out. This sample has about 160,000 clones, with approximately 8.1% found just once. The sequenced sample consisted of central memory CD4+ T cells from blood. These receptors came from a man aged 18 to 30 with type 1 diabetes.

The V call is TRBV11-2, the J call TRBJ2-7, with a possible D match to TRBD1 (6 bases). The length of the CDR3 is 16 residues. CDR1 is SGHAT, CDR2 FQNNGV, per germline. Trimming shortened V by 5 bases and J by 6 bases, and 23 bases separated the two germline ends. The DNA of the CDR3 is TGTGCCAGCAGCCCCAAAATATCAGGGGCCAACGGCGAGCAGTACTTC. Protein product: CASSPKISGANGEQYF.

This clone was counted between two and nine times. This rearrangement joins TRBV30 to TRBJ2-7; D is undetermined. The germline V and J ends were trimmed by 1 base and 4 bases, with 14 bases remaining between them. Germline CDR1 reads GTSNPN; CDR2 reads SVGIG (reference sequence). This CDR3 comprises 14 residues. CDR3 DNA sequence: TGTGCCTGGAGTGCCAGACTGACTCCTTACGAGCAGTACTTC. Amino acids: CAWSARLTPYEQYF.

The DNA of the CDR3 is TGTGCCATCAGTGAACACGCGGAAACGGACAGGGTTATCTCTGGGGCCAACGTCCTGACTTTC. This codes for CAISEHAETDRVISGANVLTF. The rearrangement links TRBV10-3 to TRBJ2-6, with 8 bases lining up with TRBD1. The CDR3 totals 21 residues. V shed 3 bases, J shed 0 bases, and the junction held 16 bases outside the gene matches. Germline V gene lookup returns CDR1 ENHRY and CDR2 SYGVKD.

The V and J genes are TRBV11-2 and TRBJ2-1; tentatively, D is TRBD2 (7 bases). The CDR3 has 16 residues. Looked up from germline, CDR1 is SGHAT and CDR2 is FQNNGV. V dropped 0 bases and J dropped 14 bases, with 23 bases sitting between them. In DNA form, the CDR3 reads TGTGCCAGCAGCTTAGATCTTGTGGGGGCTAGCGGACCCGAGTTCTTC. Protein product: CASSLDLVGASGPEFF. The complete variable domain, with remaining parts taken from reference TRBV11-2 and TRBJ2-1, reads EAGVAQSPRYKIIEKRQSVAFWCNPISGHATLYWYQQILGQGPKLLIQFQNNGVVDDSQLPKDRFSAERLKGVDSTLKIQPAKLEDSAVYLCASSLDLVGASGPEFFGPGTRLTVL.

This clone came up a few times. The chain employs TRBV27 and TRBJ2-4; D is possibly TRBD2 (7 bases). From germline, CDR1 is MNHEY and CDR2 SMNVEV (reference sequence). V was cut by 2 bases and J by 0 bases, with 17 bases left in between. The CDR3 totals 18 residues. CDR3 nucleotides: TGTGCCAGCAGTTTACGTGGGGGGGGCCTTCTAGCCAAAAACATTCAGTACTTC. Amino acid sequence: CASSLRGGGLLAKNIQYF.

In this sample, this clone turned up a few times. The CDR3 is CASSPRSGSGNTIYF. Written as DNA, the CDR3 is TGTGCCAGCTCACCGCGATCGGGCTCTGGAAACACCATATATTTT. The chain joins TRBV18 to TRBJ1-3; no reliable D call. V was clipped by 3 bases and J by 0 bases, with 9 bases between them. CDR1 and CDR2 (germline): KGHSH, LQKENI. There are 15 residues in the CDR3.

The V gene is TRBV7-8, the J gene TRBJ2-1, with a tentative D call TRBD2 (7 bases). Between the trimmed V and J ends, which lost 5 bases and 3 bases, there was a span of 17 bases. This CDR3 is built from 16 residues. Germline-derived CDR1 and CDR2 are SGHVS and FQNEAQ. The DNA of the CDR3 is TGTGCCAGCAGCCCAAGGGGGGGCTCGAACTACAATGAGCAGTTCTTC. This gives the protein CASSPRGGSNYNEQFF.

The chain is built from TRBV11-1 and TRBJ2-1; D is undetermined. The V end was cut by 5 bases, the J end by 6 bases, with 17 bases between. The length of the CDR3 is 15 residues. Germline V lookup: CDR1 SGHAT, CDR2 FQDESV (reference sequence). The CDR3 DNA reads TGTGCCAGCAGCCAGGCAGCTACGGCCCGCAATGAGCAGTTCTTC. It translates to CASSQAATARNEQFF. The full variable domain, with the rest looked up from reference TRBV11-1 and TRBJ2-1, is EAEVAQSPRYKITEKSQAVAFWCDPISGHATLYWYRQILGQGPELLVQFQDESVVDDSQLPKDRFSAERLKGVDSTLKIQPAELGDSAMYLCASSQAATARNEQFFGPGTRLTVL.

This clone showed up just a few times. This chain uses TRBV28 with TRBJ1-1; 7 bases match TRBD1. This CDR3 region has 13 residues. With 6 bases clipped from V and 9 bases from J, the junction kept 10 bases outside the gene matches. Germline values: CDR1 MDHEN, CDR2 SYDVKM. CDR3 nucleotide sequence: TGTGCCAGCAGCCCCGGACAGGAGTGGAAAGCTTTCTTT. It specifies CASSPGQEWKAFF.

The genes are TRBV11-2 and TRBJ2-3; D is possibly TRBD2 (6 bases). The CDR3 length is 15 residues. V lost 5 bases and J lost 2, with 14 bases in between. Germline V gene data show CDR1 as SGHAT and CDR2 as FQNNGV. Written as DNA, the CDR3 is TGTGCCAGCAGCCCAGGAGGGCGACTCACAGATACGCAGTATTTT. Translated: CASSPGGRLTDTQYF.

The chain is built from TRBV28 and TRBJ1-1, with TRBD1 matching 7 bases. V was pared by 2 bases and J by 8 bases, with 5 bases of the junction left unmatched. CDR1 is MDHEN, CDR2 SYDVKM, per germline. CDR3 size: 13 residues. The CDR3 DNA follows: TGTGCCAGCAGTTTACTCCGACAGGGCGAAGCTTTCTTT. Its translation: CASSLLRQGEAFF.

The table lists this clone with a few counts. The chain combines TRBV19 with TRBJ2-4; D may be TRBD2 (5 bases). The CDR3 totals 13 residues. The V and J ends lost 10 bases and 2 bases respectively, with 12 bases between them. CDR1 is LNHDA and CDR2 is SQIVND in the germline V gene (reference sequence). The CDR3 nucleotides read TGTGCCACCAGCCGGGGATCCAAAAACATTCAGTACTTC. Protein: CATSRGSKNIQYF.

This clone was counted ten times or more. The J gene is TRBJ2-7, the V gene TRBV7-2; D is possibly TRBD2 (7 bases). The CDR3 has 15 residues. Per germline, CDR1 SGHTA and CDR2 FQGNSA. The V and J ends lost 5 bases and 0 bases respectively, with 14 bases between them. CDR3 region: CASSTGGPLSYEQYF. The CDR3 DNA is TGTGCCAGCAGCACCGGGGGGCCCCTCTCCTACGAGCAGTACTTC.

This clone has at least ten counts. J is TRBJ2-3 and V is TRBV29-1, with no clear D. V lost 7 bases and J 5 bases, leaving 10 bases between the germline ends. Germline V CDR1 and CDR2: SQVTM, ANQGSEA. This CDR3 is 11 amino acids long. The CDR3 protein is CSGSTGDTQYF. The DNA of the CDR3 is TGCAGCGGAAGCACGGGAGATACGCAGTATTTT.